This note documents a single T cell receptor (beta chain) sequence. Its antigen is not known. This entry is derived from a study of vaccination and CD4 T cells after COVID-19. Study information: Post-COVID samples had a sampling time that fell a median roughly 98 days after diagnosis (range 35 to 161). Overall study results and limits: The great majority, 304 of 307 vaccine-specific clones, proved spike mono-reactive in convalescent patients. The median proportion of reactive clones detected only post-vaccination in convalescent patients was 85% to 90%.

The Oncomine TCR Beta short-read assay sequenced DNA from cultured CD4+ T cells. TCRdb re-called the PCR reads through MiXCR, storing one row per CDR3 protein. This table has approximately 20,000 distinct CDR3 sequences, over 40% appearing once. The CDR3 loop spans 14 amino acids. The V end lost 0 bases, the J end lost 2 bases, and 10 bases lay between the germline ends. In germline, CDR1 is DFQATT, CDR2 SNEGSKA (reference sequence). As for treatment: approximately 10-day PBMC culture with coronavirus spike peptide pools or control peptides (ViraFEST assay). The TCR comes from a human donor who had recovered from COVID-19. Material for sequencing was CD4+ T cells from blood, cultured in vitro. J is TRBJ1-1 and V is TRBV20-1, with no clear D. The CDR3 protein is CSARDLEGNTEAFF. The CDR3 DNA sequence: TGCAGTGCTAGAGATTTGGAGGGCAACACTGAAGCTTTCTTT.